The 23 T cell receptor beta chains given below trace back to one sample, sequenced in a study of blood T cell repertoires in COVID-19 (dated by TCRdb to about 2020). Receptor amplification or capture employed the immunoSEQ multiplex PCR assay. TCRdb stores this immuneACCESS table with in-frame sequences only. Part of the clones is absent; in the studies checked, under half of the shortfall reflects unresolved V genes, and no reason is known for the rest. The sample contains some 150,000 clones, 80% to 90% of them found a single time. About 8% of the sample lies in the top ten. The sequenced sample consisted of peripheral blood. The origin of the receptors is a woman aged 60-75 years with COVID-19, enrolled during active disease.

The V gene is TRBV30, the J gene TRBJ1-3; TRBD1 matches 7 bases. There are 17 residues in the CDR3. Germline CDR1 is GTSNPN and CDR2 is SVGIG (reference sequence). The V gene end was trimmed by 0 bases and the J gene end by 2 bases; junction bases not matched to a gene: 10. The CDR3 coding sequence is TGTGCCTGGAGTGTTCGACAGGGAATAGTCCCTGGAAACACCATATATTTT. It yields the protein CAWSVRQGIVPGNTIYF.

The CDR3 DNA is TGTGCCAGCAGCCCAATTCGGGGGGACACTGAAGCTTTCTTT. As protein: CASSPIRGDTEAFF. The chain combines TRBV3-1 (or the pseudogene TRBV3-2) with TRBJ1-1; a weak D match, TRBD1 (5 bases). This CDR3 is 14 amino acids long. Germline CDR1 reads LGHDT; CDR2 reads YNNKEL (reference sequence). V lost 4 bases, J lost 3 bases, and 12 bases lay in between.

The chain has TRBV6-5 and TRBJ2-2, with 7 bases aligning to TRBD1. The CDR3 loop spans 15 amino acids. Trimming at V came to 6 bases and at J to 3 bases, leaving 7 bases not matched to a gene. Per germline, CDR1 MNHEY and CDR2 SVGAGI. The CDR3 protein is CASRDDRADTGELFF. In nucleotides, the CDR3 is TGTGCCAGCAGGGACGACAGGGCGGACACCGGGGAGCTGTTTTTT.

This clone was seen a few times. The chain couples TRBV11-1 to TRBJ2-1; 10 bases fit TRBD2. The V gene end was trimmed by 5 bases and the J gene end by 7 bases; junction bases not matched to a gene: 11. Germline V gives CDR1 SGHAT, CDR2 FQDESV (reference sequence). This CDR3 is 16 amino acids long. The DNA for the CDR3 is TGTGCCAGCAGCCATTCCTTAGCGGGGGGACAGAATGAGCAGTTCTTC. This sequence encodes CASSHSLAGGQNEQFF.

The chain links TRBV3-1 (or the pseudogene TRBV3-2) to TRBJ2-7; 8 bases are a match to TRBD1. Unmatched junction bases numbered 11, after V lost 1 base and J lost 3 bases. The CDR3 consists of 17 residues. Per germline, CDR1 LGHDT and CDR2 YNNKEL (reference sequence). DNA of the CDR3: TGTGCCAGCAGCCAAGGGCGCGCCGGGACAGGCAACTACGAGCAGTACTTC. This translates into CASSQGRAGTGNYEQYF.

V gene TRBV7-9 combines with J gene TRBJ2-2; 13 nucleotides align to TRBD2. V lost 5 bases and J lost 5; bases outside the gene matches: 14. The CDR3 is 19 amino acids. Germline V gene data show CDR1 as SEHNR and CDR2 as FQNEAQ (reference sequence). The CDR3 DNA follows: TGTGCCAGCAGCACTACCCGGACTAGCGGGGGCCTAGAGACCGGGGAGCTGTTTTTT. Amino acids: CASSTTRTSGGLETGELFF.

V gene TRBV29-1 combines with J gene TRBJ2-7; TRBD2 is a possible D gene (5 bases). The ends were cut back, 1 base at V and 0 bases at J, with 13 bases in the middle. Germline V CDR1 and CDR2: SQVTM, ANQGSEA. This CDR3 has 15 amino acids. As DNA, the CDR3 is TGCAGCGTTGAAGGGACTTCTACGAGCTCCTACGAGCAGTACTTC. This encodes CSVEGTSTSSYEQYF.

The V gene is TRBV9, the J gene TRBJ1-2; 8 bases fit TRBD1. The germline V gene has CDR1 SGDLS and CDR2 YYNGEE. Germline trimming cut 0 bases from V and 8 bases from J; bases unmatched to any gene: 15. This CDR3 is 17 amino acids long. The CDR3 region is CASSVAEGSQGVDGYTF. DNA of the CDR3: TGTGCCAGCAGCGTAGCTGAGGGGTCACAGGGGGTCGACGGCTACACCTTC.

The chain is built from TRBV14 and TRBJ1-2, with 8 bases matching TRBD1. The V gene end was trimmed by 4 bases and the J gene end by 8 bases; junction bases not matched to a gene: 6. Germline assignment: CDR1 SGHDN and CDR2 FVKESK. The CDR3 covers 13 residues. CDR3 in DNA: TGTGCCAGCAGCCCGAGGACAGGGAGCGGCTACACCTTC. This translates into CASSPRTGSGYTF.

The chain employs TRBV6-6 and TRBJ1-2; D unclear. CDR1 is MNHNY and CDR2 is SVGAGI in the germline V gene (reference sequence). Between the trimmed V and J ends, which lost 5 bases and 4 bases, there was a span of 11 bases. CDR3 length equals 13 residues. This chain's CDR3 is CASSQEGFYGYTF. Here the CDR3 DNA reads TGTGCCAGCAGTCAAGAGGGCTTCTATGGCTACACCTTC.

CDR3 nucleotides: TGTGCCACCTCTAGATTGAGCAATCAGCCCCAGCATTTT. It codes for CATSRLSNQPQHF. The chain carries TRBV15 and TRBJ1-5, with D unclear. Between the trimmed V and J ends, which lost 8 bases and 1 base, there was a span of 9 bases. The CDR3 length is 13 residues. Germline V gene sequence: CDR1 LNHNV, CDR2 YYDKDF (reference sequence).

The CDR3 reads CSAGLASTQYF. In DNA form, the CDR3 reads TGCAGTGCTGGACTAGCGAGTACGCAGTATTTT. The chain joins TRBV20-1 to TRBJ2-3, with 9 bases fitting TRBD2. The trim removed 5 bases at V and 8 bases at J, leaving 2 bases unmatched. Germline V gene data show CDR1 as DFQATT and CDR2 as SNEGSKA (reference sequence). The CDR3 loop spans 11 amino acids.

The chain has TRBV19 and TRBJ2-5; the match to TRBD1 covers 8 bases. Germline V gives CDR1 LNHDA, CDR2 SQIVND (reference sequence). The CDR3 extends over 13 amino acids. Trimming removed 4 bases from V and 3 bases from J; junction bases left unmatched: 1. CDR3: CASSKDREETQYF. In nucleotides, the CDR3 is TGTGCCAGTAGTAAGGACAGGGAAGAGACCCAGTACTTC.

The genes are TRBV6-2 or TRBV6-3 and TRBJ2-5, with TRBD1 identical over 7 bases. This CDR3 comprises 13 residues. J gave up 3 bases and V 2 bases, and 0 bases lay outside the gene matches. CDR1 is MNHEY, CDR2 SVGEGT, per germline. The CDR3 DNA reads TGTGCCAGCAGTTACGGACAGGAAGAGACCCAGTACTTC. Translated: CASSYGQEETQYF.

The V gene is TRBV19, the J gene TRBJ1-6; 7 bases agree with TRBD1. This CDR3 region has 15 residues. The V segment lost 6 bases and the J segment 3 bases; nucleotides outside the gene matches: 5. Germline V gene lookup returns CDR1 LNHDA and CDR2 SQIVND (reference sequence). In DNA form, the CDR3 reads TGTGCCAGTAGAGGACAGGCAGACTATAATTCACCCCTCCACTTT. It specifies CASRGQADYNSPLHF.

The chain recombines TRBV20-1 with TRBJ1-2; D call uncertain. The V and J ends lost 6 bases and 6 bases respectively, with 11 bases between them. This CDR3 has 11 residues. In germline, CDR1 is DFQATT, CDR2 SNEGSKA (reference sequence). The CDR3 nucleotides read TGCAGTGCCCTCCTTGGGCATGGCTACACCTTC. It is translated as CSALLGHGYTF.

The chain combines TRBV29-1 with TRBJ2-2, with a weak D call TRBD1 (5 bases). The V gene lost 4 bases and the J gene lost 7 bases, with 13 bases spanning the gap. The CDR3 sequence is 13 residues long. In germline, CDR1 is SQVTM, CDR2 ANQGSEA. The CDR3 region is CSVGQSPDGELFF. DNA of the CDR3: TGCAGCGTTGGACAGTCGCCCGACGGGGAGCTGTTTTTT.

The chain uses TRBV7-2 and TRBJ2-1; no reliable D call. V lost 0 bases to trimming and J lost 10 bases, with 7 bases between them. CDR1 SGHTA and CDR2 FQGNSA come from the germline V gene. The CDR3 consists of 12 residues. CDR3 sequence (DNA): TGTGCCAGCAGCTTAGCGCTCGGGGAGCAGTTCTTC. Translated, it gives CASSLALGEQFF.

J is TRBJ1-1 and V is TRBV6-5; TRBD1 is a possible D gene (5 bases). CDR1 MNHEY and CDR2 SVGAGI come from the germline V gene. The CDR3 is made up of 11 amino acids. The germline V and J ends were trimmed by 8 bases and 5 bases, with 9 bases remaining between them. In nucleotides, the CDR3 is TGTGCCAGCCGGGGGGGAACTGAAGCTTTCTTT. The encoded protein is CASRGGTEAFF.

V gene TRBV11-2 combines with J gene TRBJ2-7; D is perhaps TRBD2 (5 bases). Deletions cut 2 bases from V and 5 bases from J, with 7 bases between. The CDR3 covers 12 residues. Per germline, CDR1 SGHAT and CDR2 FQNNGV. The CDR3 loop is CASSLIANEQYF. Here the CDR3 DNA reads TGTGCCAGCAGCTTAATAGCGAACGAGCAGTACTTC.

The chain links TRBV19 to TRBJ1-5, with TRBD1 matching 9 bases. Germline CDR1 LNHDA, CDR2 SQIVND (reference sequence). V dropped 8 bases and J dropped 5; count of bases not matched to a gene: 10. The CDR3 runs 15 residues. The CDR3 nucleotides are TGTGCCAGTCTCCGGAGGGGACAGGGTGATCAGCCCCAGCATTTT. Protein sequence: CASLRRGQGDQPQHF.

V is TRBV29-1 and J is TRBJ2-4; 12 nucleotides match TRBD1. The germline gives CDR1 SQVTM, CDR2 ANQGSEA. The trim removed 7 bases at V and 9 bases at J, leaving 4 bases unmatched. The CDR3 is made up of 12 amino acids. The CDR3 protein is CSAGTGGFIQYF. The CDR3 DNA reads as TGCAGCGCCGGGACAGGGGGCTTCATTCAGTACTTC. The entire variable domain, with the rest obtained from reference TRBV29-1 and TRBJ2-4, is as follows: SAVISQKPSRDICQRGTSLTIQCQVDSQVTMMFWYRQQPGQSLTLIATANQGSEATYESGFVIDKFPISRPNLTFSTLTVSNMSPEDSSIYLCSAGTGGFIQYFGAGTRLSVL.

The chain combines TRBV2 with TRBJ1-6, with TRBD1 matching 7 bases. This CDR3 contains 14 residues. Germline CDR1 is SNHLY and CDR2 is FYNNEI. V trimming: 6 bases; J trimming: 7 bases; junction bases outside the gene matches: 6. The CDR3 region has the DNA TGTGCCAGCAGGGGGGACAGTGGAAATTCACCCCTCCACTTT. Amino acids: CASRGDSGNSPLHF.